Listed here are 5 T cell receptor beta chains from one sample, sequenced in a study of T cell responses to AZD1222 COVID-19 vaccine. The table came from immunoSEQ multiplex PCR; TCRdb's copy has only in-frame clones and leaves some out. The sample yields about 150,000 clones, approximately 90% seen once. The starting material was peripheral blood, obtained on day 0 of AZD1222 vaccination. The receptors were gathered from an adult in good health.

This chain's CDR3 is CASSYSIGSYGYTF. The CDR3 DNA reads as TGTGCCAGCAGTTACTCGATAGGCTCCTATGGCTACACCTTC. The V gene is TRBV6-6, the J gene TRBJ1-2; D is uncertain. V lost 0 bases and J 4 bases, leaving 9 bases between the germline ends. The CDR3 runs to 14 residues. Germline lookup yields CDR1 MNHNY and CDR2 SVGAGI (reference sequence).

The chain links TRBV7-2 to TRBJ1-5; perhaps TRBD1 as D (5 bases). The germline CDR1 and CDR2 sequences are SGHTA and FQGNSA. This CDR3 contains 15 residues. The V end was cut by 2 bases, the J end by 3 bases, with 11 bases between. The CDR3 region is CASSLTGRLNQPQHF. CDR3 sequence (DNA): TGTGCCAGCAGCTTAACGGGACGGCTCAATCAGCCCCAGCATTTT.

The chain employs TRBV7-8 and TRBJ2-5; 9 nucleotides match TRBD1. V was pared by 5 bases and J by 6 bases, with 7 bases of the junction left unmatched. There are 14 residues in the CDR3. From germline, CDR1 is SGHVS and CDR2 FQNEAQ. Here the CDR3 reads CASSEGDRAKTQYF. The CDR3 nucleotides read TGTGCCAGCAGCGAAGGGGACAGGGCCAAGACCCAGTACTTC.

The V and J genes are TRBV7-3 and TRBJ1-1; D unresolved. The ends were cut back, 2 bases at V and 7 bases at J, with 11 bases in the middle. In germline, CDR1 is SGHTA, CDR2 FQGTGA. The CDR3 runs to 13 residues. The DNA of the CDR3 is TGTGCCAGCAGCTTAGGCAATACCAATGAAGCTTTCTTT. Translation gives CASSLGNTNEAFF.

The chain links TRBV6-2 or TRBV6-3 to TRBJ2-5; weak D call: TRBD2 (5 bases). CDR1 and CDR2 (germline): MNHEY, SVGEGT. The length of the CDR3 is 13 residues. V dropped 6 bases and J dropped 3 bases, with 11 bases sitting between them. The CDR3 DNA sequence: TGTGCCAGCAGCCGAGGACTGGAAGAGACCCAGTACTTC. Its translation is CASSRGLEETQYF.